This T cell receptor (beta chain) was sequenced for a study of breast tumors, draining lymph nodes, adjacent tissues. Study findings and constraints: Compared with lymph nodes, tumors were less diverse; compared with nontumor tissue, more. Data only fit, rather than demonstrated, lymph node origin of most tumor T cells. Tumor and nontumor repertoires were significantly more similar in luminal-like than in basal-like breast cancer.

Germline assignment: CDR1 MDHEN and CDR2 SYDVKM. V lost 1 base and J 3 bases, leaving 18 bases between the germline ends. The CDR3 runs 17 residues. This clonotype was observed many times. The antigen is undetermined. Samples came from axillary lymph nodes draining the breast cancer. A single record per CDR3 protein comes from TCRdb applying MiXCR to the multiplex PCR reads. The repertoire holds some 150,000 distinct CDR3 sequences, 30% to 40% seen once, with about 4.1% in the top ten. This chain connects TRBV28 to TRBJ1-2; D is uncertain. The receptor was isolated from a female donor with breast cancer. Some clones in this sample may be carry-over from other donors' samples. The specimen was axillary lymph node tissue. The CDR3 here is CASSLLVPTQRYYGYTF. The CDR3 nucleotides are TGTGCCAGCAGTTTATTAGTCCCCACACAACGGTACTATGGCTACACCTTC.